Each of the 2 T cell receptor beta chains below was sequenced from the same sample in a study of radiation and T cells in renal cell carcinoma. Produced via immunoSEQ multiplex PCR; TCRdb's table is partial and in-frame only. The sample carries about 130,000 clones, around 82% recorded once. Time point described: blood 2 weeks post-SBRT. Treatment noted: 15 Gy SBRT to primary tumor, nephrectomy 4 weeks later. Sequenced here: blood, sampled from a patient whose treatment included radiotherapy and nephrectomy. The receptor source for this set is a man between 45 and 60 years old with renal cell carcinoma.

The CDR3 sequence is CASSILPGGNYGYTF. In nucleotides, the CDR3 is TGTGCCAGTAGTATACTACCAGGGGGAAACTATGGCTACACCTTC. The chain is built from TRBV19 and TRBJ1-2, with TRBD1 matching over 7 bases. After removal of 2 bases from V and 2 bases from J, the junction contained 5 bases not matched to a gene. Per the germline V gene, CDR1 is LNHDA and CDR2 is SQIVND (reference sequence). This CDR3 contains 15 residues.

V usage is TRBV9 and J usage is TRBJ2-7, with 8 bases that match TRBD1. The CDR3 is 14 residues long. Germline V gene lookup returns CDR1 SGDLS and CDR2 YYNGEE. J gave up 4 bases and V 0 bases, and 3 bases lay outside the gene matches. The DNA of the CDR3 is TGTGCCAGCAGCGTAGGGGACAGGAGTTACGAGCAGTACTTC. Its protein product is CASSVGDRSYEQYF.